A single T cell receptor beta chain is shown here with its context. This record comes from a study of blood T cell repertoires in COVID-19. Overall study: The study drew acute and convalescent COVID-19 samples from the United States, Italy and Spain. In each case, the material was cDNA or gDNA derived from T cells, B-cell-depleted T cells, or PBMCs.

CDR1 and CDR2 (germline): SGDLS, YYNGEE. This CDR3 has 15 residues. The V and J ends lost 4 bases and 5 bases respectively, with 18 bases between them. Original data processing: Nucleated cell number was recorded as an estimate derived from reference gene primer amplification. Sequencing was performed with immunoSEQ multiplex PCR; in TCRdb, only in-frame clones are kept and a portion is missing. From that table come the V and J calls and clone size; the DNA was used to work out D and trimming. The table has some 240,000 clones, 75% to 85% seen once. The receptor was isolated from a woman in her seventies with COVID-19, enrolled during active disease. The sequenced material came from peripheral blood. The chain couples TRBV9 to TRBJ2-5; possibly TRBD2 for D (6 bases). CDR3 bases: TGTGCCAGCAGCCCGGGAGTGGGGGGTAGGGAGACCCAGTACTTC. It encodes CASSPGVGGRETQYF. Using reference TRBV9 and TRBJ2-5 for the parts outside the CDR3, the full variable domain is DSGVTQTPKHLITATGQRVTLRCSPRSGDLSVYWYQQSLDQGLQFLIQYYNGEERAKGNILERFSAQQFPDLHSELNLSSLELGDSALYFCASSPGVGGRETQYFGPGTRLLVL.